This TCR beta chain was found in a study of cytomegalovirus exposure and HLA in healthy donors (dated by TCRdb to the late 2010s). As for the study more broadly: According to an earlier analysis of 550 to 700 of the donors, 150 million to 200 million T cells yielded 117 million unique TCR beta sequences and approximately 280 Gb of sequence data. The study aimed to test whether cataloging public T cell receptors could reveal signatures of past pathogen exposure. Among the roughly 430 genotyped donors, around 81% belonged to the genetic ancestry cluster associated with self-reported Caucasian donors. In addition to the first cohort of roughly 670 subjects, a separate validation cohort of about 120 different subjects was used. On average, roughly 240,000 unique TCR beta nucleotide sequences were sequenced per donor among 398 genotyped donors of the cohort, with 15% to 20% of those sequences being non-productive. Donor age, sex, ethnicity and CMV serostatus were compiled together with the repertoire data. Rather than using new phenotypic data, the later analysis identified candidate immune exposures from TCR beta sequences and from how often those sequences occurred across donors. Every repertoire in the discovery cohort had been generated on one and the same sequencing platform. In a later genetic analysis, genome-wide SNP genotypes for about 65% of the 666 donors were used, and that subset was treated as a discovery cohort. About 310 gigabases of sequencing data and approximately 93 million unique TCR sequences were included in an early release covering several hundred HLA-typed donors. To predict cytomegalovirus infection status, the study brought together high-throughput TCR immunosequencing, statistical association of individual TCRs with disease status, and machine learning. About 5 DR-DQ haplotypes were handled as single units for association and clustering, since linkage in the cohort was strong. To study patterns of TCR occurrence, a later analysis re-analyzed previously published TCR beta repertoires from several hundred donors and added high-resolution HLA genotyping. Typing coverage varied by locus: roughly 629-640 donors for A, B, C, DRB1 and DQB1; approximately 560 for DQA1; 606 for DPA1; roughly 470 for DPB1. An earlier analysis of approximately 580 of the donors used high-throughput TCR beta sequencing to judge whether each TCR beta V gene segment behaved as functional or pseudogenic. The study used immunosequencing to profile the T cell repertoires of 600 to 850 subjects and linked those repertoires to cytomegalovirus serostatus. HLA typing covered class I and class II loci at four-digit resolution. What the study reported, not specific to this receptor: The earlier analysis of a few hundred of the donors excluded 15 to 20 rarely observed V segments, including chromosome 9 orphons, because counts were too low. In a later analysis, TCR association rates were found to vary across HLA loci, with the most associated TCRs seen for DRB1 alleles and the fewest for HLA-C alleles. Across donors, most TCR sequences were observed very rarely, whereas some public TCRs were present in many individuals. A cluster of highly shared sequence variants was judged likely to represent a technical artifact of the sequencing pipeline. Some IMGT-functional V segments, including TRBV6-2 and TRBV6-3, could not be told apart with the 87-base-pair reads, so those segments were excluded. In a later analysis, some 17,000 TCR beta sequences were associated with specific HLA alleles at a false discovery rate of 0.05. In a later genetic analysis, fewer N-insertions in productive TCRs were reported among donors in an Asian-associated ancestry cluster than the roughly 700-donor mean. According to a later analysis, most CMV-associated TCR beta chains appeared to be HLA-restricted, and the HLA associations seemed to be driven largely by CMV exposure. A further reported finding was that TCR beta sequences accurately predicted the HLA-A and HLA-B alleles for most subjects in the first cohort. The authors suggested that the approach could potentially be extended to other disease states and immunological phenotypes. Assigning TCR associations to individual alleles was difficult when HLA alleles, especially DR and DQ, strongly co-occurred. The cohort was sequenced for TCR beta chains only, and without alpha or paired-chain data the features that could be detected were limited. CMV serostatus was the only immune exposure information available for the cohort. According to a later analysis, parvovirus B19, influenza, CMV and Epstein-Barr virus appeared linked to several top co-occurrence clusters. The classifier was reported to diagnose cytomegalovirus status with high specificity and sensitivity in both the original cohort and the validation cohort. In a later analysis, HLA-associated TCR beta chains were found to be more clonally expanded and to have lower generation probabilities than equally common non-associated chains. Linkage disequilibrium might explain the correlated functional status among segregating V segments, but an unknown experimental factor could not be excluded. The study listed approximately 150 TCR beta chains as associated with cytomegalovirus. A few of the identified cytomegalovirus-associated TCR beta chains were confirmed in vitro to be specific for cytomegalovirus antigens. An earlier analysis of around 540 of the donors showed that most TCR beta V segments appeared in productive rearrangements either about 87% or about 30% of the time, which broadly matched IMGT annotations. An association between a missense DCLRE1C variant and V-gene and J-gene trimming of TCR beta chains was found in a later genetic analysis and replicated in an independent cohort. Roughly uniform sequencing depth across donors was assumed in presence/absence analyses, although this assumption may not hold. HLA typing was unavailable for some donors at each locus, so association tests used only the typed subset.

The receptor library was made with the immunoSEQ multiplex PCR assay. For the multiplex PCR, a mixture combining 60 forward primers for TCR Vbeta segments and 13 reverse primers for TCR Jbeta segments was used. The CDR3 region of rearranged TCR beta genes was amplified from genomic DNA with a multiplex PCR assay. On the Illumina HiSeq System, the amplified TCR beta libraries were sequenced as 87-base-pair reads. The original pipeline was this. A later analysis tallied about 77 million unique TCR beta chains across the approximately 670 repertoires, and about 10 million of those chains were shared by two or more donors. Raw reads were error-corrected and collapsed into unique sequences by a nearest-neighbor algorithm in which closely related sequences were merged to remove PCR and sequencing errors. Alignment of CDR3 sequences to IMGT reference sequences was used to assign V, D and J gene segments. For a sequence to be retained, a match of at least six nucleotides to both a V gene segment and a J gene segment was required. A rearrangement was called productive if the CDR3 had no stop codons and remained in frame with V and J, and every other rearrangement was called non-productive. Following IMGT convention, CDR3 was defined as the stretch from the second conserved V-encoded cysteine to the conserved J-encoded phenylalanine. In an earlier analysis of more than 550 of the donors, sequences lacking an unambiguous match to a single V gene segment were excluded. In an earlier analysis of approximately 610 of the donors, V segments were called functional above 56.7% productive rearrangements and were called segregating when the between-donor standard deviation exceeded 5%. A statistical classification framework was built for diagnosing cytomegalovirus status from the catalog of TCR beta chain sequences. V and J gene assignment, in a later analysis, came from comparing TCR nucleotide sequences with IMGT/GENE-DB human TR gene sequences. The TCRdist pipeline was used in a later analysis to assign CDR3 sequences and most-parsimonious VDJ recombination scenarios. In a later analysis, each TCR beta chain was defined by its CDR3 amino acid sequence together with its V-gene family, and reads without a unique V-gene family were excluded. A later analysis removed 550 to 700 highly shared, low-generation-probability nucleotide sequences to deal with suspected cross-contamination and a sequencing artifact. For each public chain, a later analysis derived a clonal expansion index from normalized ranks of inferred template counts within each repertoire. A later analysis computed generation probabilities with a VDJ recombination model fitted to out-of-frame rearrangements, and checked the results against IGoR. In a later analysis, TCR-TCR, TCR-HLA and TCR-CMV co-occurrence was scored with hypergeometric tests, and a repertoire-size bias correction was applied to TCR pairs. A later analysis estimated false discovery rates by permuting HLA or CMV assignments 20 times. In a later analysis, co-occurring TCRs were grouped using DBSCAN, with TCRdist sequence similarity added in when clustering inside HLA-allele-positive subsets. Repertoires with fewer than 30,000 or more than 120,000 public chains, plus five repertoires with anomalous nucleotide sharing, were excluded from co-occurrence clustering. In TCRdb, the immuneACCESS table is reduced to in-frame sequences with V and J assigned. These tables do not hold every clone; where another copy was compared, an unresolved V gene accounts for under half, and the others remain unexplained. V and J calls and clone size are given by that table; D and trimming were obtained from the DNA. The sample table shows 100,000 or so clones, and approximately 83% are seen once. The ten largest clones add up to roughly 6.1% of the sample.

In total, around 600 healthy bone marrow donors made up the cohort. At the time of sampling, every cohort member was nominally healthy, though immune exposures that went unrecorded were likely present. The donor tested CMV seronegative, placing the donor among the roughly 400 seronegative members of the cohort. Each donor provided a peripheral blood sample, and peripheral blood mononuclear cells were used for TCR beta sequencing. Genomic DNA extraction from the blood cell samples was performed with the Qiagen DNeasy Blood Extraction Kit. For this clone: Its antigen is currently not known. Base qualities are not recorded, but no much larger clone differs from it by a single base.

From V the trimming removes 6 bases and from J it removes 4 bases, while the gene matches leave 10 bases of the junction unaccounted for. Via the germline V gene, CDR1 is SGHRS and CDR2 YFSETQ. There are 14 amino acids in the CDR3, from cysteine to phenylalanine inclusive. The entry retains the CDR3 DNA only, 42 bases that are in frame from base 1. The TCR sequence derives from a man in his late teens or twenties in good health and CMV-seronegative. Sequencing was done on a sample of PBMCs. The rearranged segments are TRBV5-1 and TRBJ2-7; 7 bases in the middle match TRBD1. The CDR3 sequence is CASKNTGDVYEQYF. The DNA sequence is TGCGCCAGCAAAAACACAGGGGACGTGTACGAGCAGTACTTC.